The rows below give T cell receptor beta chains drawn from one sample of a study of early T cells in non-severe SARS-CoV-2 infection. MiXCR was run by TCRdb on the 5' RACE reads, yielding one entry per CDR3 protein. The top ten clones hold 2% to 2.5% of a sample with more than 90,000 distinct CDR3 sequences, 13% of them seen once. The specimen sequenced was whole blood. The receptors derive from an adult who was a healthcare worker with PCR-confirmed SARS-CoV-2 infection or an uninfected control (not recorded which). CDR3s include the opening cysteine and the closing phenylalanine or tryptophan. Each record gives: V gene, clone size, D gene, J gene, CDR3 DNA, CDR3 protein. The D gene is left open where the match is weak. The size of a clone is reported for some rows only, either as once, few or many, or as a class for expanded clones.

v_call: TRBV9
clone_size: NA
d_call: TRBD1
j_call: TRBJ2-5
cdr3_nt: TGTGCCAGCAAGCTGGACAGGGATTCTGAGACCCAGTACTTC
cdr3_aa: CASKLDRDSETQYF

v_call: TRBV7-2
clone_size: NA
d_call: NA
j_call: TRBJ2-1
cdr3_nt: TGTGCCAGCAGCTTCGGCGGGGGCTTCTACAATGAGCAGTTCTTC
cdr3_aa: CASSFGGGFYNEQFF

v_call: TRBV7-9
clone_size: few
d_call: NA
j_call: TRBJ2-3
cdr3_nt: TGTGCCAGCAGCTTACTGGGGCCTCACACAGATACGCAGTATTTT
cdr3_aa: CASSLLGPHTDTQYF

v_call: TRBV28
clone_size: NA
d_call: TRBD1
j_call: TRBJ1-2
cdr3_nt: TGTGCCAGCAGTATGCTAGACCGGGACAGAAACACCTTC
cdr3_aa: CASSMLDRDRNTF

v_call: TRBV5-1
clone_size: NA
d_call: NA
j_call: TRBJ2-7
cdr3_nt: TGCGCCAGCAGCTTGACCCCCCAGGGTGTGGGCGAGCAGTACTTC
cdr3_aa: CASSLTPQGVGEQYF

v_call: TRBV12-3/TRBV12-4
clone_size: many
d_call: NA
j_call: TRBJ2-5
cdr3_nt: TGTGCCAGCAGTTTACTGGGGCGACAAGAGACCCAGTACTTC
cdr3_aa: CASSLLGRQETQYF

v_call: TRBV28
clone_size: many
d_call: TRBD1
j_call: TRBJ1-2
cdr3_nt: TGTGCCAGCAGTACCCGGGACAGGGGGTTCTATGGCTACACCTTC
cdr3_aa: CASSTRDRGFYGYTF

v_call: TRBV28
clone_size: few
d_call: NA
j_call: TRBJ1-2
cdr3_nt: TGTGCCAGCAGTTTCGGGAGCTCGTACAGGGTAGGATATGGCTACACCTTC
cdr3_aa: CASSFGSSYRVGYGYTF

v_call: TRBV10-3
clone_size: few
d_call: TRBD2
j_call: TRBJ2-7
cdr3_nt: TGTGCCATCAGTGACCCCGGGGTAGCGGGGGGGCTGGGCTACGAGCAGTACTTC
cdr3_aa: CAISDPGVAGGLGYEQYF

v_call: TRBV11-2
clone_size: many
d_call: NA
j_call: TRBJ2-3
cdr3_nt: TGTGCCAGCAGCTCGCACGATTGGGCAGATACGCAGTATTTT
cdr3_aa: CASSSHDWADTQYF

v_call: TRBV11-2
clone_size: many
d_call: NA
j_call: TRBJ1-2
cdr3_nt: TGTGCCAGCAGCTTAGGGTTGGCGGGGGCGCAGGACTATGGCTACACCTTC
cdr3_aa: CASSLGLAGAQDYGYTF

v_call: TRBV28
clone_size: few
d_call: TRBD1
j_call: TRBJ1-2
cdr3_nt: TGTGCCAGTCGACAGGGCGCGGAGGATTATGGCTACACCTTC
cdr3_aa: CASRQGAEDYGYTF

v_call: TRBV7-6
clone_size: NA
d_call: TRBD1
j_call: TRBJ1-1
cdr3_nt: TGTGCCAGCAGCTTCGCAGGGGGCGTCACTGAAGCTTTCTTT
cdr3_aa: CASSFAGGVTEAFF

v_call: TRBV12-3/TRBV12-4
clone_size: many
d_call: TRBD1
j_call: TRBJ2-2
cdr3_nt: TGTGCCAGCAGTCTCACAGGGGCCAGGGGCGGGGAGCTGTTTTTT
cdr3_aa: CASSLTGARGGELFF

v_call: TRBV11-2
clone_size: many
d_call: NA
j_call: TRBJ1-1
cdr3_nt: TGTGCCAGCAGCCGTCCTGAGGGGTCCACTGAAGCTTTCTTT
cdr3_aa: CASSRPEGSTEAFF

v_call: TRBV6-2/TRBV6-3
clone_size: NA
d_call: TRBD1
j_call: TRBJ1-5
cdr3_nt: TGTGCCAGCACGGAGAGGGGGCTTCAGCCCCAGCATTTT
cdr3_aa: CASTERGLQPQHF

v_call: TRBV12-3/TRBV12-4
clone_size: many
d_call: NA
j_call: TRBJ2-7
cdr3_nt: TGTGCCAGCAGTTTAGGGGGGAGTGCCTACGAGCAGTACTTC
cdr3_aa: CASSLGGSAYEQYF

v_call: TRBV7-9
clone_size: NA
d_call: TRBD1
j_call: TRBJ2-7
cdr3_nt: TGTGCCAGCAGCCCTCTCGGACAGGGAAGCTACGAGCAGTACTTC
cdr3_aa: CASSPLGQGSYEQYF

v_call: TRBV4-3
clone_size: NA
d_call: NA
j_call: TRBJ2-7
cdr3_nt: TGCGCCAGCAGCCAAGATACGTTCGGATACGAGCAGTACTTC
cdr3_aa: CASSQDTFGYEQYF

v_call: TRBV11-1
clone_size: few
d_call: NA
j_call: TRBJ2-1
cdr3_nt: TGTGCCAGCAGCTTATGGGGGGCGGGCAATGAGCAGTTCTTC
cdr3_aa: CASSLWGAGNEQFF

v_call: TRBV7-9
clone_size: many
d_call: TRBD1
j_call: TRBJ2-1
cdr3_nt: TGTGCCAGCAGCTTAGTGACAGGGGCCGTTATACGTGAGCAGTTCTTC
cdr3_aa: CASSLVTGAVIREQFF

v_call: TRBV9
clone_size: NA
d_call: TRBD1
j_call: TRBJ2-3
cdr3_nt: TGTGCCAGCAGCGCCATGGACAGGGGTAGCACAGATACGCAGTATTTT
cdr3_aa: CASSAMDRGSTDTQYF

v_call: TRBV29-1
clone_size: once
d_call: TRBD2
j_call: TRBJ2-1
cdr3_nt: TGCAGCGTGGCTAGCGGGGGGGCCGACAATGAGCAGTTCTTC
cdr3_aa: CSVASGGADNEQFF

v_call: TRBV5-1
clone_size: NA
d_call: TRBD1
j_call: TRBJ2-1
cdr3_nt: TGCGCCAGCACTAAGGGACAGGGCCACAATGAGCAGTTCTTC
cdr3_aa: CASTKGQGHNEQFF

v_call: TRBV5-8
clone_size: many
d_call: TRBD1
j_call: TRBJ2-7
cdr3_nt: TGTGCCAGCAGCTTGAGAAGGGCAGGGGGCAAGTACGAGCAGTACTTC
cdr3_aa: CASSLRRAGGKYEQYF

v_call: TRBV29-1
clone_size: few
d_call: TRBD1
j_call: TRBJ2-4
cdr3_nt: TGCAGCGTTGAAGATCAGTGGGACAGGGGCTCCTTAGCCAAAAACATTCAGTACTTC
cdr3_aa: CSVEDQWDRGSLAKNIQYF

v_call: TRBV6-1
clone_size: many
d_call: NA
j_call: TRBJ2-7
cdr3_nt: TGTGCCAGCAGTGAACGGGGGGAGCAGTACTTC
cdr3_aa: CASSERGEQYF

v_call: TRBV7-8
clone_size: few
d_call: NA
j_call: TRBJ1-5
cdr3_nt: TGTGCCAGCAGTCCAGCCGTCAACAATCAGCCCCAGCATTTT
cdr3_aa: CASSPAVNNQPQHF

v_call: TRBV5-6
clone_size: NA
d_call: NA
j_call: TRBJ2-4
cdr3_nt: TGTGCCAGCAGCTTAGGACCGATAGCCAAAAACATTCAGTACTTC
cdr3_aa: CASSLGPIAKNIQYF

v_call: TRBV27
clone_size: NA
d_call: TRBD1
j_call: TRBJ1-6
cdr3_nt: TGTGCCAGCAGTCACCCGGACAGGGGGACTTCACCCCTCCACTTT
cdr3_aa: CASSHPDRGTSPLHF

v_call: TRBV4-3
clone_size: NA
d_call: NA
j_call: TRBJ2-7
cdr3_nt: TGCGCCAGCAGCCAAGGTCTCCTAGTCGATGAGCAGTACTTC
cdr3_aa: CASSQGLLVDEQYF

v_call: TRBV29-1
clone_size: many
d_call: NA
j_call: TRBJ1-1
cdr3_nt: TGCAGCGTGCTAACAGCTGAAGCTTTCTTT
cdr3_aa: CSVLTAEAFF

v_call: TRBV7-9
clone_size: NA
d_call: TRBD1
j_call: TRBJ2-3
cdr3_nt: TGTGCCAGCAGCTGGGACAGCAACACAGATACGCAGTATTTT
cdr3_aa: CASSWDSNTDTQYF

v_call: TRBV2
clone_size: many
d_call: NA
j_call: TRBJ2-3
cdr3_nt: TGTGCCAGCAGTTGGGCAGCATGGGATACGCAGTATTTT
cdr3_aa: CASSWAAWDTQYF

v_call: TRBV7-2
clone_size: NA
d_call: NA
j_call: TRBJ2-3
cdr3_nt: TGTGCCAGCAGCTTAGCTTCCCCAGATACGCAGTATTTT
cdr3_aa: CASSLASPDTQYF

v_call: TRBV4-2
clone_size: NA
d_call: NA
j_call: TRBJ2-7
cdr3_nt: TGTGCCAGCAGCCAACAACAGGCGAGCTACGAGCAGTACTTC
cdr3_aa: CASSQQQASYEQYF

v_call: TRBV12-3/TRBV12-4
clone_size: many
d_call: TRBD1
j_call: TRBJ1-2
cdr3_nt: TGTGCCAGCAGTTTCCGGGGACAGGGAATTCCTGGCTACACCTTC
cdr3_aa: CASSFRGQGIPGYTF

v_call: TRBV19
clone_size: NA
d_call: NA
j_call: TRBJ1-2
cdr3_nt: TGTGCCAGTAGTCTGGGAGCCGGCTACACCTTC
cdr3_aa: CASSLGAGYTF

v_call: TRBV28
clone_size: NA
d_call: NA
j_call: TRBJ1-2
cdr3_nt: TGTGCCACCGCCCTGAACGCGGATGGCTACACCTTC
cdr3_aa: CATALNADGYTF

v_call: TRBV11-1
clone_size: few
d_call: NA
j_call: TRBJ1-5
cdr3_nt: TGTGCCAGCAGCTTAGGGCCACTGGAGCCCCAGCATTTT
cdr3_aa: CASSLGPLEPQHF

v_call: TRBV12-3/TRBV12-4
clone_size: once
d_call: TRBD2
j_call: TRBJ2-5
cdr3_nt: TGTGCCAGCAGTTTCGGCGGGGGGGCGTTAGAGACCCAGTACTTC
cdr3_aa: CASSFGGGALETQYF

v_call: TRBV5-1
clone_size: few
d_call: TRBD1
j_call: TRBJ1-1
cdr3_nt: TGCGCCAGCAACTTATTGGGACAGTTAAACACTGAAGCTTTCTTT
cdr3_aa: CASNLLGQLNTEAFF

v_call: TRBV12-3/TRBV12-4
clone_size: NA
d_call: NA
j_call: TRBJ1-3
cdr3_nt: TGTGCCAGCAGCCTTCGGAGGAACTCTGGAAACACCATATATTTT
cdr3_aa: CASSLRRNSGNTIYF

v_call: TRBV20-1
clone_size: many
d_call: NA
j_call: TRBJ2-1
cdr3_nt: TGCAGTGCTGGGAGGCCTTTCCGCGCACGCTCCTACAATGAGCAGTTCTTC
cdr3_aa: CSAGRPFRARSYNEQFF

v_call: TRBV12-3/TRBV12-4
clone_size: NA
d_call: TRBD1
j_call: TRBJ2-6
cdr3_nt: TGTGCCAGCAGTCAGGGACAGGGCAACTCTGGGGCCAACGTCCTGACTTTC
cdr3_aa: CASSQGQGNSGANVLTF